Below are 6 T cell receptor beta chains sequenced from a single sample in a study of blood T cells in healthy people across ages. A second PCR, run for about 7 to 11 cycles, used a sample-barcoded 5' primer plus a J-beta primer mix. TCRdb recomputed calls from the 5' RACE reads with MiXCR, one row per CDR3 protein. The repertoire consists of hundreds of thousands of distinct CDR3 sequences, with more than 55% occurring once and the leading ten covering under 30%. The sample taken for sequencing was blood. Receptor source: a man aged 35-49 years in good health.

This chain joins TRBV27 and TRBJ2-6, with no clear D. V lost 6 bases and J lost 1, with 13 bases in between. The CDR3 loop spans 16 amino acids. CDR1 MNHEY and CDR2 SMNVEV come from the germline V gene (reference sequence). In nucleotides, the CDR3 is TGTGCCAGCAGGCCCACATGGGTGTCTGGGGCCAACGTCCTGACTTTC. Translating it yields CASRPTWVSGANVLTF.

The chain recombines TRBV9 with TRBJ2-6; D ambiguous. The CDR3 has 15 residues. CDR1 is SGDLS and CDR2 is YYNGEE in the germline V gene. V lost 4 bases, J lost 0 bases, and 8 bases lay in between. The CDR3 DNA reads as TGTGCCAGCAGCCCTATTTTCTCTGGGGCCAACGTCCTGACTTTC. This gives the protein CASSPIFSGANVLTF.

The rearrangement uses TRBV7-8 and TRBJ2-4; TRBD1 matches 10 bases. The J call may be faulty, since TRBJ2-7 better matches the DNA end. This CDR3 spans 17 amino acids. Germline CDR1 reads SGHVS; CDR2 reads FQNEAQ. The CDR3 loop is CASRPQTGGAVSYEQYF. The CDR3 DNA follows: TGTGCCAGCAGGCCCCAGACAGGGGGCGCGGTCAGCTACGAGCAGTACTTC.

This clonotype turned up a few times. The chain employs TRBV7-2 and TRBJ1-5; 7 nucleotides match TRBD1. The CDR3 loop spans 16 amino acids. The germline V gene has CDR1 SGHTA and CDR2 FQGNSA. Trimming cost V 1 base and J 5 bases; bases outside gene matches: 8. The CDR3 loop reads CASSLVGQVLDQPQHF. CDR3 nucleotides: TGTGCCAGCAGCTTAGTCGGACAGGTGTTGGATCAGCCCCAGCATTTT.

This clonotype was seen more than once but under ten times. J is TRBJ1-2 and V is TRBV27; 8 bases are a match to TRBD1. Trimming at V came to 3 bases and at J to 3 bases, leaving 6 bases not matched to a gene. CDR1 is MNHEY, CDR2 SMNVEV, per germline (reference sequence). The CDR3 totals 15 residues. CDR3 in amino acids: CASSFLPGQDYGYTF. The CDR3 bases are TGTGCCAGCAGTTTTCTCCCGGGACAGGACTATGGCTACACCTTC.

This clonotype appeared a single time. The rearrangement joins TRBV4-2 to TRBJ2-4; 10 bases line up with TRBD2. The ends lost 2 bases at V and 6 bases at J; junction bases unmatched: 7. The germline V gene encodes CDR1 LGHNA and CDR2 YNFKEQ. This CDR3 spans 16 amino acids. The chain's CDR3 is CASSQPPGTSANIQYF. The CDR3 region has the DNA TGTGCCAGCAGCCAACCGCCCGGGACTAGCGCAAACATTCAGTACTTC.